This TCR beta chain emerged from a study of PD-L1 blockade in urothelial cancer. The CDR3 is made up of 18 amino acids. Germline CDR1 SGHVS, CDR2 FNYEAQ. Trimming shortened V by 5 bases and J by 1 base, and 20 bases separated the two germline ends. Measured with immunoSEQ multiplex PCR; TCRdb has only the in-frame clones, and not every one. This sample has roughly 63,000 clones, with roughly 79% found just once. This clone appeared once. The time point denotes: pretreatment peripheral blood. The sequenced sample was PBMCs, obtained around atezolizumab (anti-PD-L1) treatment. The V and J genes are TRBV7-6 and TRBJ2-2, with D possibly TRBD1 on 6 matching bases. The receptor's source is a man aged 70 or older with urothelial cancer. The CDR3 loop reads CASSVRGSGSGNTGELFF. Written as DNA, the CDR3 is TGTGCCAGCAGCGTCAGGGGAAGTGGGAGCGGGAACACCGGGGAGCTGTTTTTT.